The present T cell receptor (beta chain) was sequenced within a study of cytomegalovirus exposure and HLA in healthy donors. The data were produced by immunoSEQ multiplex PCR, yet TCRdb's version contains in-frame clones alone and is incomplete. The sample includes about 200,000 clones, 80% to 90% of them seen just once. This clone was counted many times. With 3 bases removed from V and 6 bases from J, the gap between germline ends came to 9 bases. CDR1 is PRHDT and CDR2 is FYEKMQ in the germline V gene (reference sequence). The CDR3 has 12 residues. The origin of this receptor is a woman under 40 in good health and CMV-seronegative. Specimen: PBMCs. The chain is built from TRBV13 and TRBJ2-7; D gene uncertain. The CDR3 DNA reads as TGTGCCAGCAGCTTCGCGCTTTCCGAGCAGTACTTC. This encodes CASSFALSEQYF.